This T cell receptor (beta chain) was recovered during a study of regulatory T cells in long-lasting Graves disease (dated by TCRdb to about 2021). Some background on the complete study: Persistent Graves' disease was defined as antithyroid drug treatment for over 5 years with persistently positive TSH receptor autoantibodies. This study used TCR sequencing and RNA sequencing of peripheral blood to compare persistent Graves' disease patients against newly diagnosed Graves' disease patients. The study was conducted in China and was registered as a clinical trial. A total of about 33 samples were covered by TCR sequencing, comprising some 13 persistent and around 20 newly diagnosed Graves' disease patients. In the clinical cohort, patients with persistent Graves' disease had used antithyroid drugs for an average of roughly ten years. Study-level results and caveats: The study examined only peripheral blood because the primary lesion, thyroid tissue, could not be accessed. The authors noted that the small sample size was a limitation that may lower accuracy. Persistent disease showed preferential use of TRBV28, TRBJ1-2 and TRBJ2-5, whereas newly diagnosed disease favored TRBV20-1 and TRBJ2-1. Compared with newly diagnosed patients, patients with persistent Graves' disease had lower TCR Shannon entropy and fewer highly expanded clones, which suggests clonal expansion. Sequencing and analysis were limited to the TCR beta chain. More public clonotypes were shared among persistent patients (more than 2,500) than among newly diagnosed patients (966).

The library was produced with multiplex PCR. Sequencing instrument: Illumina HiSeq 4000. iRepertoire HTBI primers and Arm-PCR amplification of CDR3 regions were used to construct TCR beta libraries. PCR products were gel purified before sequencing. Per the source publication's procedure: Gene usage analysis of CDR3 amino acid clonotypes used the approximately 62 TRBV and around 13 TRBJ segments found across samples. COPE and FqMerger were used to merge the filtered high-quality paired reads into contigs. BLAST was used to align contigs to IMGT TRBV, TRBD and TRBJ reference genes, and CDR3 was defined according to IMGT. Highly expanded clones were defined as clonotypes with a frequency above 0.1%. Shannon entropy was used to measure repertoire diversity, and the Gini coefficient was used to measure V-J evenness. A clonotype was considered public if more than one individual shared it. TCRdb trimmed the raw reads at Q25, called clones with MiXCR and kept productive beta chains. Every CDR3 protein is listed once, alongside the most common genes and DNA of its rows. The V and J calls here are based on TCRdb, not the publication. This sample is represented by a few hundred thousand distinct CDR3 sequences; roughly a fifth of them were singletons. The top ten constitute about 56% of the sample.

For this clonotype: The antigen it recognizes is unknown. Within one base of it there is no much larger clone, and no base qualities were kept.

The time point label of this sample denotes: persistent/refractory GD, antithyroid drugs over 5 years with positive TRAb. RNA was extracted from PBMCs in TRIzol for both TCR sequencing and RNA sequencing. Graves' disease was diagnosed according to American Thyroid Association guidelines. Patients for the study were recruited at an endocrinology department in Xi'an, China. Each patient gave 9 to 10 milliliters of peripheral blood, collected in an EDTA anticoagulant tube. Ficoll Paque Plus density gradient separation was used to isolate PBMCs, and no additional T cell sorting was done. An Agilent 2100 Bioanalyzer and agarose gel were used to check RNA quality, while a NanoDrop 2000 measured RNA concentration. Per the germline V gene (reference sequence), SEHNR is the CDR1 and FQNEAQ is the CDR2. Trimming costs V 1 base and J 3 bases, and their ends lie 7 bases apart. From cysteine to phenylalanine, the CDR3 is 13 amino acids long. The entry retains the CDR3 DNA only, 39 bases that are in frame from base 1.

The starting material was peripheral blood mononuclear cells (PBMCs), obtained when the disease was refractory, from a patient treated with antithyroid drugs. The TCR sequence derives from a female donor with Graves disease. The rearrangement joined TRBV7-9 to TRBJ2-7; the D gene lacks a confident call. The CDR3 reads CASSLDYDYEQYF. The nucleotide sequence reads as follows: TGTGCCAGCAGCTTAGACTACGACTACGAGCAGTACTTC.